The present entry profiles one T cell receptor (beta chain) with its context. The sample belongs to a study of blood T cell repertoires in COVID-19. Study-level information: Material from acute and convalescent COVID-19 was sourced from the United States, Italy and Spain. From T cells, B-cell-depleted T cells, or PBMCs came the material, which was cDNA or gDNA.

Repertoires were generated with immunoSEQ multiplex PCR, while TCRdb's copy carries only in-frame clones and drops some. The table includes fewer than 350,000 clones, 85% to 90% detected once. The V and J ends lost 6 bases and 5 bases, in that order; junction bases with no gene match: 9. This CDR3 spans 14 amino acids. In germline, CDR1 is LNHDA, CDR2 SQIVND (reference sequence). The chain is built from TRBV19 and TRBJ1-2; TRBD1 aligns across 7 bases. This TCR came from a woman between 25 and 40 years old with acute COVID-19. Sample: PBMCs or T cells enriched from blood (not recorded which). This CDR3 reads CASRVLTGSYGYTF. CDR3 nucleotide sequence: TGTGCCAGTAGGGTTCTGACAGGGAGTTATGGCTACACCTTC.